Listed here are 23 T cell receptor beta chains from one sample, sequenced in a study of blood T cells in healthy people across ages (dated by TCRdb to 2014 to 2015). Receptors were amplified or captured by 5' RACE. The instrument given in TCRdb is Illumina HiSeq 2500. A second PCR of about 7 to 12 cycles was performed with a sample-barcoded 5' primer and a J-beta primer mix. TCRdb reprocessing: public reads trimmed at Q25 with fastp, clones called with MiXCR, in-frame beta chains kept. Each CDR3 protein appears once, grouped with its most common genes and DNA. The sample table holds some 710,000 distinct CDR3 sequences, of which around 45% were seen once. In total, the top ten clones hold roughly 20% of the sample. The specimen sequenced was blood. The receptors were sampled from a man at least 80 years old in good health.

This clonotype was counted between two and nine times. The V and J genes are TRBV7-2 and TRBJ2-7; 7 nucleotides line up with TRBD2. The trim removed 1 base at V and 6 bases at J, leaving 15 bases unmatched. The CDR3 has 17 residues. Per germline, CDR1 SGHTA and CDR2 FQGNSA. The CDR3 nucleotides read TGTGCCAGCAGCTTAGAAGGACGAGGCGGGAGAACGGGCGAGCAGTACTTC. Its translation is CASSLEGRGGRTGEQYF.

This chain connects TRBV7-6 to TRBJ1-4, with a weak D call TRBD1 (5 bases). The germline V gene has CDR1 SGHVS and CDR2 FNYEAQ. V was clipped by 1 base and J by 7 bases, with 10 bases between them. The CDR3 is made up of 14 amino acids. The CDR3 sequence is CASSLGGEGEKLFF. As DNA, the CDR3 is TGTGCCAGCAGCTTAGGAGGGGAGGGTGAAAAACTGTTTTTT.

The chain employs TRBV4-2 and TRBJ2-1, with 8 nucleotides matching TRBD1. Germline CDR1 reads LGHNA; CDR2 reads YNFKEQ. V was pared by 0 bases and J by 4 bases, with 11 bases of the junction left unmatched. This CDR3 comprises 18 residues. The CDR3 loop is CASSQDFPPRGHYNEQFF. DNA for the CDR3: TGTGCCAGCAGCCAAGATTTTCCCCCCAGGGGGCATTACAATGAGCAGTTCTTC.

V is TRBV28 and J is TRBJ1-4; D may be TRBD1 (5 bases). CDR1 is MDHEN, CDR2 SYDVKM, per germline. This CDR3 region has 12 residues. Trimming cost V 6 bases and J 11 bases, with 13 bases left between them. The CDR3 DNA is TGTGCCAGCAGCCCACTGGGGGGTAAACTGTTTTTT. Protein sequence: CASSPLGGKLFF. The full variable domain, completed using reference TRBV28 and TRBJ1-4, is DVKVTQSSRYLVKRTGEKVFLECVQDMDHENMFWYRQDPGLGLRLIYFSYDVKMKEKGDIPEGYSVSREKKERFSLILESASTNQTSMYLCASSPLGGKLFFGSGTQLSVL.

The V and J genes are TRBV5-1 and TRBJ2-2, with D perhaps TRBD1 (6 bases). Germline CDR1 SGHRS, CDR2 YFSETQ. The V gene lost 3 bases and the J gene lost 5 bases, with 14 bases spanning the gap. The CDR3 covers 15 residues. The CDR3 loop is CASSSQGFGTGELFF. The DNA of the CDR3 is TGCGCCAGCAGCTCACAGGGATTCGGGACCGGGGAGCTGTTTTTT. The whole variable domain, remainder taken from reference TRBV5-1 and TRBJ2-2, is KAGVTQTPRYLIKTRGQQVTLSCSPISGHRSVSWYQQTPGQGLQFLFEYFSETQRNKGNFPGRFSGRQFSNSRSEMNVSTLELGDSALYLCASSSQGFGTGELFFGEGSRLTVL.

This clonotype was detected many times. V usage is TRBV28 and J usage is TRBJ2-1; TRBD2 matches 9 bases. Germline trimming cut 4 bases from V and 6 bases from J; bases unmatched to any gene: 7. The CDR3 contains 15 residues. Looked up from germline, CDR1 is MDHEN and CDR2 is SYDVKM. CDR3 amino acids: CASSSGLAIVNEQFF. The CDR3 region has the DNA TGTGCCAGCAGTTCTGGACTAGCGATAGTCAATGAGCAGTTCTTC.

The CDR3 sequence: CASSQGAGLAGSGNEQFF. DNA of the CDR3: TGCGCCAGCAGCCAAGGGGCCGGACTAGCGGGATCGGGCAATGAGCAGTTCTTC. The chain is built from TRBV4-3 and TRBJ2-1; 12 bases match TRBD2. Germline lookup yields CDR1 LGHNA and CDR2 YSLEER. CDR3 length: 18 amino acids. Germline trimming cut 1 base from V and 6 bases from J; bases unmatched to any gene: 10.

This clonotype was detected a few times. The chain combines TRBV11-2 with TRBJ1-1, with D uncertain. Germline-derived CDR1 and CDR2 are SGHAT and FQNNGV. V was cut by 0 bases and J by 0 bases, with 14 bases left in between. The CDR3 spans 17 residues. The CDR3 here is CASSLELGARVNTEAFF. The DNA for the CDR3 is TGTGCCAGCAGCTTAGAGTTGGGAGCGAGGGTGAACACTGAAGCTTTCTTT.

The V gene is TRBV28, the J gene TRBJ2-3; TRBD1 or TRBD2 may be the D gene (6 bases each). Germline CDR1 MDHEN, CDR2 SYDVKM. The ends were cut back, 10 bases at V and 4 bases at J, with 9 bases in the middle. There are 11 residues in the CDR3. The CDR3 bases are TGTGCCACGGGGGCGGCAGATACGCAGTATTTT. It yields the protein CATGAADTQYF.

The sample holds many counts of this clonotype. CDR3 nucleotides: TGTGCCAGCAGCTTGGGGACTAGCCCGACCGAGCAGTTCTTC. Its protein product is CASSLGTSPTEQFF. The chain carries TRBV5-6 and TRBJ2-1; 8 positions match TRBD2. CDR1 and CDR2 (germline): SGHDT, YYEEEE. The CDR3 is 14 amino acids. The trim removed 0 bases at V and 10 bases at J, leaving 6 bases unmatched.

The V and J genes are TRBV6-2 or TRBV6-3 and TRBJ2-4; D may be TRBD1 (6 bases). The CDR3 extends over 18 amino acids. V was trimmed by 0 bases and J by 1 base, leaving 16 bases between them. Germline V gene lookup returns CDR1 MNHEY and CDR2 SVGEGT. The CDR3 coding sequence is TGTGCCAGCAGTTACTCAGGACCAGGGGTGGTGGCCAAAAACATTCAGTACTTC. Translating gives CASSYSGPGVVAKNIQYF.

This chain uses TRBV6-1 with TRBJ1-2, with D hard to call. CDR3 length: 15 amino acids. CDR1 MNHNS and CDR2 SASEGT come from the germline V gene. V lost 0 bases to trimming and J lost 7 bases, with 15 bases between them. The CDR3 DNA follows: TGTGCCAGCAGTGAAGCGGGCGGGCAGGACGGTGGCTACACCTTC. It encodes CASSEAGGQDGGYTF.

The CDR3 DNA follows: TGTGCCAGCAGCTTTGTTGCGGGAGGTTCCTACAATGAGCAGTTCTTC. Translation gives CASSFVAGGSYNEQFF. The genes are TRBV7-2 and TRBJ2-1, with 8 bases that match TRBD2. The CDR3 totals 16 residues. V was pared by 3 bases and J by 1 base, with 5 bases of the junction left unmatched. The V gene's germline CDR1 is SGHTA and CDR2 FQGNSA.

The table lists this clonotype with many counts. This chain joins TRBV4-1 and TRBJ2-7; 10 nucleotides match TRBD2. With V trimmed by 6 bases and J by 2 bases, 7 bases remained unmatched. The CDR3 runs to 15 residues. The V gene's germline CDR1 is MGHRA and CDR2 YSYEKL. CDR3 loop: CASSSLAGATYEQYF. The CDR3 DNA reads as TGCGCCAGCAGTAGTCTAGCGGGAGCTACCTACGAGCAGTACTTC.

Note on this clonotype: The junction does not match germline at one end; this may be a read error. The V and J genes are TRBV20-1 and TRBJ2-1, with a possible D match to TRBD1 (6 bases). The germline V gene encodes CDR1 DFQATT and CDR2 SNEGSKA (reference sequence). The CDR3 spans 13 residues. The CDR3 spells CSARGDTYNERFF. The DNA for the CDR3 is TGCAGTGCTAGAGGGGACACTTACAATGAGCGGTTCTTC.

This chain links TRBV4-2 with TRBJ1-2; D gene ambiguous. This CDR3 has 13 residues. V dropped 4 bases and J dropped 7 bases, with 13 bases sitting between them. The V gene's germline CDR1 is LGHNA and CDR2 YNFKEQ. The CDR3 loop reads CASSPDQASGYTF. CDR3 DNA sequence: TGTGCCAGCAGCCCAGATCAGGCGAGTGGCTACACCTTC.

The chain recombines TRBV20-1 with TRBJ1-1; 7 nucleotides align to TRBD1. The germline V gene encodes CDR1 DFQATT and CDR2 SNEGSKA (reference sequence). V trimming: 0 bases; J trimming: 7 bases; junction bases outside the gene matches: 8. This CDR3 contains 14 residues. The CDR3 region is CSARDHRGKGEAFF. The CDR3 DNA follows: TGCAGTGCTAGAGATCACAGGGGCAAGGGTGAAGCTTTCTTT.

The chain combines TRBV9 with TRBJ2-5; 14 bases are shared with TRBD2. Germline assignment: CDR1 SGDLS and CDR2 YYNGEE. V lost 0 bases and J lost 11; bases outside the gene matches: 9. CDR3 length equals 16 residues. This CDR3 is CASSVDGTSGRTEQYF. The CDR3, as DNA: TGTGCCAGCAGCGTAGACGGGACTAGCGGGAGAACTGAGCAGTACTTC.

This chain uses TRBV18 with TRBJ2-1, with 9 bases aligning to TRBD1. With V trimmed by 0 bases and J by 15 bases, 6 bases remained unmatched. Germline loops: CDR1 KGHSH, CDR2 LQKENI. The CDR3 extends over 13 amino acids. The CDR3 here is CASSPPGQGDGFF. CDR3 bases: TGTGCCAGCTCACCACCGGGACAGGGAGACGGGTTCTTC. The whole variable domain, remainder taken from reference TRBV18 and TRBJ2-1, is NAGVMQNPRHLVRRRGQEARLRCSPMKGHSHVYWYRQLPEEGLKFMVYLQKENIIDESGMPKERFSAEFPKEGPSILRIQQVVRGDSAAYFCASSPPGQGDGFFGPGTRLTVL.

The chain employs TRBV20-1 and TRBJ2-3; no clear D gene. Germline V gene sequence: CDR1 DFQATT, CDR2 SNEGSKA (reference sequence). CDR3 length equals 10 residues. CDR3: CKPPRDTQYF. As DNA, the CDR3 is TGCAAGCCCCCTCGGGATACGCAGTATTTT.

This clonotype was detected a few times. The V gene is TRBV4-3, the J gene TRBJ2-5; 8 bases are shared with TRBD2. This CDR3 comprises 16 residues. V shed 0 bases and J 2 bases; nucleotides not matched to a gene: 5. Per germline, CDR1 LGHNA and CDR2 YSLEER. Written as DNA, the CDR3 is TGCGCCAGCAGCCAAGATTGGGCTAGCGGGCAAGAGACCCAGTACTTC. It is translated as CASSQDWASGQETQYF.

The chain has TRBV20-1 and TRBJ2-5, with TRBD2 matching over 13 bases. In germline, CDR1 is DFQATT, CDR2 SNEGSKA (reference sequence). V lost 4 bases to trimming and J lost 5 bases; unmatched junction nucleotides: 7. The CDR3 loop spans 15 amino acids. CDR3 sequence (DNA): TGCAGTGCTACCGCCCCGACTAGCGGGAGGGAGACCCAGTACTTC. Translated, it gives CSATAPTSGRETQYF.

V is TRBV7-2 and J is TRBJ2-4, with a tentative D call TRBD2 (6 bases). The J call may be faulty, since TRBJ2-7 better matches the DNA end. Germline loops: CDR1 SGHTA, CDR2 FQGNSA. The CDR3 totals 13 residues. This CDR3 reads CASSLGRAAEQYF. The CDR3 DNA follows: TGTGCCAGCAGCTTAGGGAGGGCCGCCGAGCAGTACTTC.